The clone carrying this T cell receptor (beta chain) was counted a single time. Its antigen remains unknown. Following a roughly 9-day culture, CD4+ T cells were purified. CDR1 and CDR2 (germline): SGHRS, YFSETQ. The V end was cut by 0 bases, the J end by 4 bases, with 9 bases between. This CDR3 is built from 14 residues. Using immunoSEQ multiplex PCR, the repertoire was profiled, and TCRdb retains in-frame clones only, with some absent. There are roughly 56,000 clones in the sample; over 60% occur only once, and under 3.5% lies in the top ten. This specimen belongs to a study of vaccination effects on CD4 cells after COVID-19. The study, taken as a whole, reports: Clones arising from infection and from vaccination showed marked clonal contraction late after vaccination.

This chain connects TRBV5-1 to TRBJ2-3; D not resolved. The sequences come from CD4+ T cells from PBMCs cultured without peptide, collected before COVID-19 vaccination. The sequence derives from a human donor who received a COVID-19 vaccine. Here the CDR3 reads CASSLAPGADTQYF. The CDR3 DNA follows: TGCGCCAGCAGCTTGGCACCTGGAGCAGATACGCAGTATTTT.